This T cell receptor (beta chain) was identified during a study of identical twins. V trimming: 3 bases; J trimming: 11 bases; junction bases outside the gene matches: 8. The CDR3 is 14 residues long. Germline loops: CDR1 MNHEY, CDR2 SMNVEV (reference sequence). Via MiXCR, TCRdb re-called the 5' RACE reads, giving one row per CDR3 protein. The sample lists approximately 700,000 distinct CDR3 sequences; 15% to 20% were seen once. This sample was also put to use in a study of T cells expressing NK-cell markers. That work contributes: These clonotypes also led the CD3+CD56-NKG2C+ fraction in a handful of donors.

Sample: PBMCs. The clonotype originates from a woman between 18 and 30 years old in good health. The chain couples TRBV27 to TRBJ2-1; TRBD2 matches 9 bases. CDR3 nucleotide sequence: TGTGCCAGCAGTTTGCGGCTAGCGGGAAGGAAGCAGTTCTTC. Protein product: CASSLRLAGRKQFF.